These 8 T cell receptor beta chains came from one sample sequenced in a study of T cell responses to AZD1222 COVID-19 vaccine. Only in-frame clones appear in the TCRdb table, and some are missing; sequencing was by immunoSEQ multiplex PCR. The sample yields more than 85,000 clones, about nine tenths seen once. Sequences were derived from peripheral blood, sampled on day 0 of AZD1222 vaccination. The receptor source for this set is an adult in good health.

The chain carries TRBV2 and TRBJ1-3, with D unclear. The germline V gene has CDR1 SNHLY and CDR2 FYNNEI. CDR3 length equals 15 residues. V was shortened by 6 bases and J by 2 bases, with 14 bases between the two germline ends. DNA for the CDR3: TGTGCCAGCAGAACCTGTGCGGCAGCTGGAAACACCATATATTTT. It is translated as CASRTCAAAGNTIYF.

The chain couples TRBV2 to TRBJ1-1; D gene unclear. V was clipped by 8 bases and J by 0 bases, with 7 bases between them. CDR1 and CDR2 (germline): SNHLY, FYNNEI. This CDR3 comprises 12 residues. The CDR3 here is CASDLMNTEAFF. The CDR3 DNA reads TGTGCCAGCGACCTCATGAACACTGAAGCTTTCTTT.

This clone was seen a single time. CDR3 sequence (DNA): TGTGCCAGCAGCTTAACTAGCGGCCATGACACAGATACGCAGTATTTT. It encodes CASSLTSGHDTDTQYF. The V gene is TRBV7-2, the J gene TRBJ2-3; 8 bases match TRBD2. CDR3 length equals 16 residues. From germline, CDR1 is SGHTA and CDR2 FQGNSA. J lost 2 bases, V lost 2 bases, and 6 bases had no gene match. The whole variable domain, remainder taken from reference TRBV7-2 and TRBJ2-3, is GAGVSQSPSNKVTEKGKDVELRCDPISGHTALYWYRQSLGQGLEFLIYFQGNSAPDKSGLPSDRFSAERTGGSVSTLTIQRTQQEDSAVYLCASSLTSGHDTDTQYFGPGTRLTVL.

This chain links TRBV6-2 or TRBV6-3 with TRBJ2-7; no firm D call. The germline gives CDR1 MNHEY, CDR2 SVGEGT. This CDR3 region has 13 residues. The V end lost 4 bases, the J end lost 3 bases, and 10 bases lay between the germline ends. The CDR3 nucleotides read TGTGCCAGCAGTTGGTCTTTGAACTACGAGCAGTACTTC. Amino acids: CASSWSLNYEQYF.

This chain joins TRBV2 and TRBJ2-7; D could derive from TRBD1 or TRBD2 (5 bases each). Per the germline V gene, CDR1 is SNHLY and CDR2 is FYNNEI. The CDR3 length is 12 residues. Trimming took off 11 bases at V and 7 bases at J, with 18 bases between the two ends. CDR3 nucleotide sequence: TGTGCCTCGGGACGGCAGAATGGTGAGCAGTACTTC. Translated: CASGRQNGEQYF.

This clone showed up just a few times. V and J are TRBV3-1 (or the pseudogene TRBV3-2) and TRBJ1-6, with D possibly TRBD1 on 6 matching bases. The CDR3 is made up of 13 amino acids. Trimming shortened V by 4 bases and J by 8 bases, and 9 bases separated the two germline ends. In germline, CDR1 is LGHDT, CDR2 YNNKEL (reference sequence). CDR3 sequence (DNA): TGTGCCAGCAGCCTCCGACAGGATTCACCCCTCCACTTT. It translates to CASSLRQDSPLHF.

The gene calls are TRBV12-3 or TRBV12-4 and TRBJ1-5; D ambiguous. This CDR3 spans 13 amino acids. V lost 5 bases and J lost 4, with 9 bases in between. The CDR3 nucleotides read TGTGCCAGCAGTCAATACGCAAATCAGCCCCAGCATTTT. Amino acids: CASSQYANQPQHF.

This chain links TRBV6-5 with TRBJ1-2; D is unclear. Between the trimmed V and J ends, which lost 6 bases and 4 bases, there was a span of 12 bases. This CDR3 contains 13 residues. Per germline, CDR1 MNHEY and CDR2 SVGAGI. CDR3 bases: TGTGCCAGCAGCCTTACAAGTGTCTATGGCTACACCTTC. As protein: CASSLTSVYGYTF.